The source of this T cell receptor (beta chain) is a study of human T cells and chemical hapten exposure. TCRdb used MiXCR to reprocess the RACE reads, holding one entry per CDR3 protein. The sample carries approximately 100,000 distinct CDR3 sequences, 9.5% to 15% recorded once. This clonotype was counted a few times. The antigen remains unidentified. The time point is: pre-sensitization, week 0. Treatment in this sample: therapeutic diphenylcyclopropenone sensitization with weekly scalp DPC. Points from the study as a whole: Donors' alopecia may make their immune response differ from healthy people's.

The V and J ends lost 6 bases and 2 bases respectively, with 20 bases between them. This CDR3 has 16 residues. The TCR sequence derives from a woman in her 50s with alopecia areata. Some clones in this sample may be carry-over from other donors' samples. The J gene is TRBJ2-7, the V gene TRBV12-3 or TRBV12-4; the D gene is possibly TRBD1 (6 bases). Sequencing was performed on whole blood, taken in connection with sensitization to the hapten diphenylcyclopropenone (DPC). CDR3 nucleotides: TGTGCCAGCAGCCTTGAGGGGTTGGGGGCCCCCTACGAGCAGTACTTC. Translated, it gives CASSLEGLGAPYEQYF.